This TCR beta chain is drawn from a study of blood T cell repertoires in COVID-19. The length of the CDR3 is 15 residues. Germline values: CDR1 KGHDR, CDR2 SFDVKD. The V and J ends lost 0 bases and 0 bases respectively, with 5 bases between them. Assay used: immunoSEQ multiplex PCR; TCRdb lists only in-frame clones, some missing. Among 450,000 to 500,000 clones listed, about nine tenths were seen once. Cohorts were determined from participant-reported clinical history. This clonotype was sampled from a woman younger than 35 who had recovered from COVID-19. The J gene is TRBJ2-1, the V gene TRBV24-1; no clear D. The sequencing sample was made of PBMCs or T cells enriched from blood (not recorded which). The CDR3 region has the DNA TGTGCCACCAGTGATTTGGCGAGCTCCTACAATGAGCAGTTCTTC. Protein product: CATSDLASSYNEQFF.